Listed below are T cell receptor beta chains from one sample, sequenced in a study of T cells in Graves' hyperthyroidism and ophthalmopathy. TCRdb independently ran MiXCR on the multiplex PCR reads; one entry per CDR3 protein. The sample includes about 420,000 distinct CDR3 sequences, 15% to 19% seen only once; the top ten take roughly an eighth. Sequencing was carried out using blood. These receptors were collected from a woman aged 18-29 years with Graves' hyperthyroidism. The conserved cysteine and the conserved F or W are not part of the CDR3 here.

>13|TRBJ2-5|TRBV20-1
SARGVRGVQETQY
>13|TRBJ1-1|TRBV4-1
ASSQVGWMNTEAF
>11|TRBJ2-1|TRBV7-9
ASSSSSRDKQF
>13|TRBJ1-2|TRBV3-1
ASSVPLGRNYGYT
>15|TRBJ2-2|TRBV18
ASSPPGSRDRTGELF
>12|TRBJ1-1|TRBV7-9
ASSLTVEDTEAF
>14|TRBJ2-3|TRBV9
ASSPRQGTSTDTQY
>12|TRBJ1-1|TRBV14
ASSQLAVNTEAF
>12|TRBJ2-3|TRBV19
ASSIGEGIDTQY
>12|TRBJ1-2|TRBV13
ASSPPGQNYGYT
>13|TRBJ2-2|TRBV6-5
ASSYRAGGGGELF
>12|TRBJ1-4|TRBV12-3/TRBV12-4
ASSRTDRGEKLF
>10|TRBJ2-7|TRBV28
ASSSDREKQY
>12|TRBJ1-5|TRBV6-2/TRBV6-3
ASSYAGENQPQH
>11|TRBJ1-1|TRBV7-2
ASNRGAGTEAF
>13|TRBJ1-2|TRBV10-3
AISLDGTGRYGYT
>13|TRBJ2-3|TRBV19
ASSNGQGATDTQY
>10|TRBJ1-2|TRBV5-4
ASSLNQGGYT
>14|TRBJ2-7|TRBV29-1
SAFSPAGGPAYEQY
>13|TRBJ2-1|TRBV24-1
ATSDPGQILAGQF
>11|TRBJ1-5|TRBV10-3
AISGDSNQPQH
>12|TRBJ2-1|TRBV12-3/TRBV12-4
ASSSVAVLDEQF
>13|TRBJ1-2|TRBV5-6
ASSWGQGPGYGYT
>12|TRBJ2-6|TRBV18
ASPPEAGANVLT
>12|TRBJ2-3|TRBV7-9
ASTLTGRTDTQY
>13|TRBJ2-2|TRBV6-1
ASSPGRERTGELF
>17|TRBJ2-1|TRBV6-5
ASSYSGLAGEVWYNEQF
>12|TRBJ1-1|TRBV20-1
SARVRGSATEAF
>14|TRBJ1-5|TRBV4-1
ASSQRDRGPNQPQH